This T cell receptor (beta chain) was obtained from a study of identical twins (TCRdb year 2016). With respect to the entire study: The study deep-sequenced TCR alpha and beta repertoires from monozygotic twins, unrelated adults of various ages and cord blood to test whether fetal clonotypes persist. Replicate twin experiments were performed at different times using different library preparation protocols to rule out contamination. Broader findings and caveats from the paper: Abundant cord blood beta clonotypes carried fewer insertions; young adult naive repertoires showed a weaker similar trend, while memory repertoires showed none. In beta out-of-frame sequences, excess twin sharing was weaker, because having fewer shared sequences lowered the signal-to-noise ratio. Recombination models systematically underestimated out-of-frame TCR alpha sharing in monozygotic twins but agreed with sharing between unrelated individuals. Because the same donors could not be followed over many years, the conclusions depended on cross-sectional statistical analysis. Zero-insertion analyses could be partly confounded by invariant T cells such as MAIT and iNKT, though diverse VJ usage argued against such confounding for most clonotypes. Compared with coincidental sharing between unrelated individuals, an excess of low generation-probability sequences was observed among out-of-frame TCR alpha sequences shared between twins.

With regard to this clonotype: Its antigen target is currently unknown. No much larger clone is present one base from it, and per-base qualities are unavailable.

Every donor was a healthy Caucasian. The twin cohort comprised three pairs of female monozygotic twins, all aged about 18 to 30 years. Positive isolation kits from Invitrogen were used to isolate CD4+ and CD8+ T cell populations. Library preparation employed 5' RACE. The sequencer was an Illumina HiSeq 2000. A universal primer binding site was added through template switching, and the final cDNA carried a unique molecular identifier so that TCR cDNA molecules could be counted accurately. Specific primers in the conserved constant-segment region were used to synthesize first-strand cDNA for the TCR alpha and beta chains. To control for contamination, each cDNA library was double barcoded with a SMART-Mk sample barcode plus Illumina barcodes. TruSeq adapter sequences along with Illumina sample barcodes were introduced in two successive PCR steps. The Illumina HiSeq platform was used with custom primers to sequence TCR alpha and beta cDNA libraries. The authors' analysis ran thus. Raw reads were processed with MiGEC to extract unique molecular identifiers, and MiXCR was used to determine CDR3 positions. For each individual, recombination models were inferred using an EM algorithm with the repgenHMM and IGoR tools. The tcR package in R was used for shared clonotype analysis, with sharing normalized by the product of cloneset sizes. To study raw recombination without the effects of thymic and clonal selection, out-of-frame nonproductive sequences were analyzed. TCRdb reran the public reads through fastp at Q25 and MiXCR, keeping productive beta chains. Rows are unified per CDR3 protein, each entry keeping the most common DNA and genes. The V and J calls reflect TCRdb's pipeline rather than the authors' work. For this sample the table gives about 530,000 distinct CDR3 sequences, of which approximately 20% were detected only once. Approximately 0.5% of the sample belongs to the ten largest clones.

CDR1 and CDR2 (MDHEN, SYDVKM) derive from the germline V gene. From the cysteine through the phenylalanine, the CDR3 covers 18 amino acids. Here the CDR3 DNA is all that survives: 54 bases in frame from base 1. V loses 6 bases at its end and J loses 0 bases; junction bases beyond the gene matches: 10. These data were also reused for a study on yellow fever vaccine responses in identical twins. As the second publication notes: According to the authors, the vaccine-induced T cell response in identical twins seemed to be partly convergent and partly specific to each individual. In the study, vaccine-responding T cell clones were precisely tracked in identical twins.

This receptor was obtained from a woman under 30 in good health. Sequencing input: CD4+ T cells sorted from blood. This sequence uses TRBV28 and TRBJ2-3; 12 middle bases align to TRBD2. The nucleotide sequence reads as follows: TGTGCCAGCAGCCCCGGGACTAGCGGGCCCCCTAGCACAGATACGCAGTATTTT. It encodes CASSPGTSGPPSTDTQYF.